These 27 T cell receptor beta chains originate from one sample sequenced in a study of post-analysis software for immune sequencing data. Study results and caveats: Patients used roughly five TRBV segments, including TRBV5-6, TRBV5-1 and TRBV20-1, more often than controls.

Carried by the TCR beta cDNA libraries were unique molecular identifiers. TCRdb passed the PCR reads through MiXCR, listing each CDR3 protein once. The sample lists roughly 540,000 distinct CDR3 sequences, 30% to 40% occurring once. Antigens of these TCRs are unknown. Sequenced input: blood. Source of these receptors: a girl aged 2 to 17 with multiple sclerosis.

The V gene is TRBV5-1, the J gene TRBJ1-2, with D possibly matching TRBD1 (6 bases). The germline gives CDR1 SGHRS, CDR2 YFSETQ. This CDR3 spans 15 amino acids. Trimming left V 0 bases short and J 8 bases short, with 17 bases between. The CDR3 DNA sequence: TGCGCCAGCAGCTTGGGACAGGACCCTATAGGCGGCTACACCTTC. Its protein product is CASSLGQDPIGGYTF.

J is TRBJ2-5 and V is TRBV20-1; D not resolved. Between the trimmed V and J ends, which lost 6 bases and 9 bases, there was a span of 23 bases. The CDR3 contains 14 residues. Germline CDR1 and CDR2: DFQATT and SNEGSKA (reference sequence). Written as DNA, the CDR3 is TGCAGTGCCCGAAATATTTATGTTCCAGAACCCCAGTACTTC. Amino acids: CSARNIYVPEPQYF.

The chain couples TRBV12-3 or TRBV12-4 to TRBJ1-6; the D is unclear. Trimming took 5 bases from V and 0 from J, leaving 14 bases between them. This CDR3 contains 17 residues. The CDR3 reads CASSPNLPASYNSPLHF. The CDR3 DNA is TGTGCCAGCAGTCCTAATCTCCCTGCCTCCTATAATTCACCCCTCCACTTT.

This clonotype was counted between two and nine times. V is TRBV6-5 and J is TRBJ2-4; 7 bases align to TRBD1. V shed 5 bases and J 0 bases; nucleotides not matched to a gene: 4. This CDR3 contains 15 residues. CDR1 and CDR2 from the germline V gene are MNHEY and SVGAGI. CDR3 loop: CASSRDSLAKNIQYF. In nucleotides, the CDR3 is TGTGCCAGCAGTAGGGACAGTCTAGCCAAAAACATTCAGTACTTC.

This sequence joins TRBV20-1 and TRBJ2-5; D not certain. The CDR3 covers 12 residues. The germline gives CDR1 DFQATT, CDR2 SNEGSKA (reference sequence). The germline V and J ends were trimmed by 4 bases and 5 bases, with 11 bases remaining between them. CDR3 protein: CSATVIKETQYF. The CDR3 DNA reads TGCAGTGCTACGGTCATCAAGGAGACCCAGTACTTC.

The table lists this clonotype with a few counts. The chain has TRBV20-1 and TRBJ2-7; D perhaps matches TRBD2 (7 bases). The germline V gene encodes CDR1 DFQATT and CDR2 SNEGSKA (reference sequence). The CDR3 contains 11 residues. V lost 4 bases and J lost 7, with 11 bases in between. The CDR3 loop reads CSAKGGREQYF. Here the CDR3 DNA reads TGCAGTGCTAAGGGGGGGCGTGAGCAGTACTTC.

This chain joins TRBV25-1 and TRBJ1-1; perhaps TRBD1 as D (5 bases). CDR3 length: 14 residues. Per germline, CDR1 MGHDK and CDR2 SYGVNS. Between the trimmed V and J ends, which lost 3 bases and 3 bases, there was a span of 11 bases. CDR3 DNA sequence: TGTGCCAGCAGTGAGTGGGGCGGCGACACTGAAGCTTTCTTT. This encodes CASSEWGGDTEAFF.

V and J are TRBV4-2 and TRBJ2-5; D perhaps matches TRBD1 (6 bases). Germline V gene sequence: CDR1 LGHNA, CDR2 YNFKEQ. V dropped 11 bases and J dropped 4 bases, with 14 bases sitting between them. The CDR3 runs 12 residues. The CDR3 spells CASRDTGETQYF. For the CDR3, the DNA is TGTGCCTCGAGGGACACCGGAGAGACCCAGTACTTC.

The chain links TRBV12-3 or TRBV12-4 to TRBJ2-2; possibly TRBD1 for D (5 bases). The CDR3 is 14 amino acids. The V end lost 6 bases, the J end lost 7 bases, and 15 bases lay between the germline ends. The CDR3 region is CASSPIGDDGELFF. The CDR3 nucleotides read TGTGCCAGCAGCCCGATAGGGGATGACGGGGAGCTGTTTTTT.

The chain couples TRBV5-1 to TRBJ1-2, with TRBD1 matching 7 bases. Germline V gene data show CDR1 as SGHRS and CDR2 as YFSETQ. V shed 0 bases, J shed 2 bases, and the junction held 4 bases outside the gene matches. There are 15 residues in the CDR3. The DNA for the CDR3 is TGCGCCAGCAGCTTGGAGGCCAGGGGGAACTATGGCTACACCTTC. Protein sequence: CASSLEARGNYGYTF.

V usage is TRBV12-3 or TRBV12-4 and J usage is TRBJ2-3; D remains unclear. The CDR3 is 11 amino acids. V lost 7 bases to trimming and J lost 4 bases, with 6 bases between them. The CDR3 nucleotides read TGTGCCAGCACCATCGCAGATACGCAGTATTTT. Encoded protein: CASTIADTQYF.

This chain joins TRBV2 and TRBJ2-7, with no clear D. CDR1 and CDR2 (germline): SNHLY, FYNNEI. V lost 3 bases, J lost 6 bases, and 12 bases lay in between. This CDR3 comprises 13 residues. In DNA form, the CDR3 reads TGTGCCAGCAGTGATGACCTTGTGGGCGAGCAGTACTTC. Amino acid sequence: CASSDDLVGEQYF.

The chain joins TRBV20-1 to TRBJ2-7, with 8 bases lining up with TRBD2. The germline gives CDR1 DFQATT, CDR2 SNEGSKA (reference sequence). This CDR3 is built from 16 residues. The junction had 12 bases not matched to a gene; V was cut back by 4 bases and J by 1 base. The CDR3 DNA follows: TGCAGTGCTAACCCTGCCGTGCGGGGGGTTTCCTACGAGCAGTACTTC. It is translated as CSANPAVRGVSYEQYF.

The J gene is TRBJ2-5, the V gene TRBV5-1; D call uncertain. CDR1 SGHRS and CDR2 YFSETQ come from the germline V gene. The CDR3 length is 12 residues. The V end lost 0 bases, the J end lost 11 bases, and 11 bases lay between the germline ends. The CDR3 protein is CASSLDRNGQYF. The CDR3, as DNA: TGCGCCAGCAGCTTGGACAGAAACGGGCAGTACTTC. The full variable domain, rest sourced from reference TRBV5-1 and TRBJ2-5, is KAGVTQTPRYLIKTRGQQVTLSCSPISGHRSVSWYQQTPGQGLQFLFEYFSETQRNKGNFPGRFSGRQFSNSRSEMNVSTLELGDSALYLCASSLDRNGQYFGPGTRLLVL.

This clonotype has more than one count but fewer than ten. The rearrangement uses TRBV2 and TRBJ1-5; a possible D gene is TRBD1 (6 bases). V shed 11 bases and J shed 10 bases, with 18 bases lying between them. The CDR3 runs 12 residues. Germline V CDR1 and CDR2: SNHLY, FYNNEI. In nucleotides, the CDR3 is TGTGCCGCCGGGATCAGGGGCCAACCCCAGCATTTT. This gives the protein CAAGIRGQPQHF.

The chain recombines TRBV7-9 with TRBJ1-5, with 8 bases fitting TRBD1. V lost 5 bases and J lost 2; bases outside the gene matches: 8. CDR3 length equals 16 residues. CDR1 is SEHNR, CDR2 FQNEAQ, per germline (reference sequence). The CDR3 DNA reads TGTGCCAGCAGCCACGAACAGGGGGGTGGCAATCAGCCCCAGCATTTT. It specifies CASSHEQGGGNQPQHF.

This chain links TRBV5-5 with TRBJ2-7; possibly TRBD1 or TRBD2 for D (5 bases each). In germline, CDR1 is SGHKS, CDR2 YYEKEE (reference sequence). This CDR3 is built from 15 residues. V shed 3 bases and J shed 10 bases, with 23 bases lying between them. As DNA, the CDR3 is TGTGCCAGCAGCTCGCGTGATTGGGGAGTCGGGGCCCAGTACTTC. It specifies CASSSRDWGVGAQYF.

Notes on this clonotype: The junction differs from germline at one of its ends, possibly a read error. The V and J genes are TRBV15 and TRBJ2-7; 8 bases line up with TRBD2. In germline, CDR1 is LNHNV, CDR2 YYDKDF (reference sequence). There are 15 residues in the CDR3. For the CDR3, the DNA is TGTGCCACCAGCGGAGACGGGACTAGCTCCTACGAGCAGTACTTC. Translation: CATSGDGTSSYEQYF. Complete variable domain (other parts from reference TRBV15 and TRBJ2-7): DAMVIQNPRYQVTQFGKPVTLSCSQTLNHNVMYWYQQKSSQAPKLLFHYYDKDFNNEADTPDNFQSRRPNTSFCFLDIRSPGLGDTAMYLCATSGDGTSSYEQYFGPGTRLTVT.

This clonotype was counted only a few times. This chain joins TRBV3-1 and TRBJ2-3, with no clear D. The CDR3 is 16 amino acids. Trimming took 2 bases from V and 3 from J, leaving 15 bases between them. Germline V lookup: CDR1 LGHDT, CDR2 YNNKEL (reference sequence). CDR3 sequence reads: CASSQYGQDPTDTQYF. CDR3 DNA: TGTGCCAGCAGCCAATATGGGCAAGATCCTACAGATACGCAGTATTTT.

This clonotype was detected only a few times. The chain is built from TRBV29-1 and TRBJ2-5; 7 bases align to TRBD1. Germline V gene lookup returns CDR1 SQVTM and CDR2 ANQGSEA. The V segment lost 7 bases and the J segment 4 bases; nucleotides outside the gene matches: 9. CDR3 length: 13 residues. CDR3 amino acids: CSGGSYRGETQYF. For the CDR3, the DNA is TGCAGCGGTGGTTCTTACAGGGGAGAGACCCAGTACTTC.

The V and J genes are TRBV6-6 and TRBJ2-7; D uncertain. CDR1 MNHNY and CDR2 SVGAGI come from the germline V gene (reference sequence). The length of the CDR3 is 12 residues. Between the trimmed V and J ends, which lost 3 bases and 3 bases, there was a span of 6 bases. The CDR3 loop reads CASSYRSYEQYF. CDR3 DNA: TGTGCCAGCAGTTATAGGAGCTACGAGCAGTACTTC.

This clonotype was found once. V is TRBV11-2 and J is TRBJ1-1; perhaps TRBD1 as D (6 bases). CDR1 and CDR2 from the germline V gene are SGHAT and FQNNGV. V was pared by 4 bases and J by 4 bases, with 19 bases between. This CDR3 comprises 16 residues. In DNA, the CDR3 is TGTGCCAGCAGCTCCCCTCGCGCACAGGGCAGCACTGAAGCTTTCTTT. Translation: CASSSPRAQGSTEAFF. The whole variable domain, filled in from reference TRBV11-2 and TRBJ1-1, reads EAGVAQSPRYKIIEKRQSVAFWCNPISGHATLYWYQQILGQGPKLLIQFQNNGVVDDSQLPKDRFSAERLKGVDSTLKIQPAKLEDSAVYLCASSSPRAQGSTEAFFGQGTRLTVV.

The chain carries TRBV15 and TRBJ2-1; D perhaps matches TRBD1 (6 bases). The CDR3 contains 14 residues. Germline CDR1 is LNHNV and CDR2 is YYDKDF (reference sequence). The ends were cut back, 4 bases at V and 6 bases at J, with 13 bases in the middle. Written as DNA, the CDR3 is TGTGCCACCAGCACCATTGGACAGAGCAATGAGCAGTTCTTC. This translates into CATSTIGQSNEQFF.

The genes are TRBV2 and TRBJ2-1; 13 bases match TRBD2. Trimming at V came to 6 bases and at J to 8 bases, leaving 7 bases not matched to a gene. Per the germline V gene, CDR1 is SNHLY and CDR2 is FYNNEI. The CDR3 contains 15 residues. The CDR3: CASRIRTSGGDEQFF. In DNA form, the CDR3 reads TGTGCCAGCAGGATAAGGACTAGCGGGGGCGATGAGCAGTTCTTC.

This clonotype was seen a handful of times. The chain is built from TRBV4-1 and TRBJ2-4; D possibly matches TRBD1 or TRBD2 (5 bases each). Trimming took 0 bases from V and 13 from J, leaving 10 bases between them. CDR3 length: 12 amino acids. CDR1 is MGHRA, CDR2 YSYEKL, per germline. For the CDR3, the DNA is TGCGCCAGCAGCCAAGAGGGGGTAGAGCAGTACTTC. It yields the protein CASSQEGVEQYF.

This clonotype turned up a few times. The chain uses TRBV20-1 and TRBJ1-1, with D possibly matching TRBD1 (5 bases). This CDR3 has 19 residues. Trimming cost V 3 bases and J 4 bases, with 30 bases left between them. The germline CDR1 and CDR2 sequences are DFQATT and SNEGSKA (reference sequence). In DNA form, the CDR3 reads TGCAGTGCTAGTGGGGCCGGAGATCGGGCCTCTCATGGGGGCACTGAAGCTTTCTTT. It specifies CSASGAGDRASHGGTEAFF.

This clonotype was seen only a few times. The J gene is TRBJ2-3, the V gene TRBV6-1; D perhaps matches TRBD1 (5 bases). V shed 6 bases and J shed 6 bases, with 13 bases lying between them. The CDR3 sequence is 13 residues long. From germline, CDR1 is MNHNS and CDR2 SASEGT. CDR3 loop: CASRDQGVDTQYF. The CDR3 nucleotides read TGTGCCAGCAGGGATCAGGGCGTCGATACGCAGTATTTT.